A single sample is the source of the 16 T cell receptor beta chains below, sequenced in a study of blood T cell repertoires in COVID-19 (TCRdb year 2020). Library creation used the immunoSEQ multiplex PCR assay. TCRdb retrieved this table from immuneACCESS and kept in-frame rearrangements only. Not all clones are present; in checked studies, unresolved V genes account for under half, and no reason is known for the remainder. In this sample the table shows about 160,000 clones, approximately 81% of which occur a single time. The ten largest account for under 7% of the sample. Source material: peripheral blood. These receptors were taken from a woman in her forties or fifties with COVID-19, enrolled during active disease.

This clone was counted only a few times. V usage is TRBV14 and J usage is TRBJ2-3; 7 positions agree with TRBD2. Trimming cost V 0 bases and J 7 bases; bases outside gene matches: 10. The CDR3 is 16 amino acids. Germline assignment: CDR1 SGHDN and CDR2 FVKESK. CDR3 sequence: CASSQDLGTTRNTQYF. The CDR3 coding sequence is TGTGCCAGCAGCCAAGATCTGGGGACTACGAGAAATACGCAGTATTTT.

The chain combines TRBV7-2 with TRBJ1-5; TRBD1 matches at 9 bases. Germline lookup yields CDR1 SGHTA and CDR2 FQGNSA. CDR3 length equals 16 residues. V lost 1 base, J lost 4 bases, and 5 bases stayed unmatched. CDR3 protein: CASSLGTGVLNQPQHF. As DNA, the CDR3 is TGTGCCAGCAGCTTAGGGACAGGGGTCCTAAATCAGCCCCAGCATTTT.

The rearrangement uses TRBV7-2 and TRBJ1-3; D might be TRBD1 (6 bases). Germline V CDR1 and CDR2: SGHTA, FQGNSA. CDR3 length: 15 amino acids. V lost 5 bases and J lost 2, with 13 bases in between. The CDR3 DNA is TGTGCCAGCAGCCCAGGGGTGACCCCTGGAAACACCATATATTTT. Its translation is CASSPGVTPGNTIYF.

The chain links TRBV3-1 (or the pseudogene TRBV3-2) to TRBJ2-2; D call uncertain. The germline CDR1 and CDR2 sequences are LGHDT and YNNKEL (reference sequence). V was shortened by 3 bases and J by 6 bases, with 11 bases between the two germline ends. This CDR3 region has 14 residues. CDR3: CASSQRPDPGELFF. As DNA, the CDR3 is TGTGCCAGCAGCCAGAGGCCCGATCCCGGGGAGCTGTTTTTT.

This clone was detected once. CDR3 amino acids: CASSPTGPPAGEQFF. In DNA form, the CDR3 reads TGCGCCAGCAGCCCCACCGGGCCCCCGGCGGGGGAGCAGTTCTTC. The chain carries TRBV5-1 and TRBJ2-1, with TRBD2 as a possible D gene (6 bases). CDR3 size: 15 residues. V was cut by 4 bases and J by 10 bases, with 21 bases left in between. Germline V gene data show CDR1 as SGHRS and CDR2 as YFSETQ.

This sequence joins TRBV12-3 or TRBV12-4 and TRBJ2-7; 12 bases are a match to TRBD2. The CDR3 consists of 12 residues. The trim removed 5 bases at V and 8 bases at J, leaving 1 base unmatched. CDR3: CASSGLAGKQYF. CDR3 nucleotide sequence: TGTGCCAGCAGTGGACTAGCGGGGAAGCAGTACTTC.

This clone was seen once. The rearrangement joins TRBV18 to TRBJ1-3; TRBD1 aligns across 8 bases. J gave up 3 bases and V 1 base, and 8 bases lay outside the gene matches. The CDR3 contains 17 residues. Per germline, CDR1 KGHSH and CDR2 LQKENI. CDR3 sequence reads: CASSPQRAGGFGNTIYF. The CDR3 region has the DNA TGTGCCAGCTCACCACAACGGGCAGGGGGCTTTGGAAACACCATATATTTT. Full variable domain (remainder filled in from reference TRBV18 and TRBJ1-3): NAGVMQNPRHLVRRRGQEARLRCSPMKGHSHVYWYRQLPEEGLKFMVYLQKENIIDESGMPKERFSAEFPKEGPSILRIQQVVRGDSAAYFCASSPQRAGGFGNTIYFGEGSWLTVV.

This chain uses TRBV7-2 with TRBJ2-5, with 9 bases that match TRBD2. The junction had 4 bases not matched to a gene; V was cut back by 3 bases and J by 5 bases. The germline gives CDR1 SGHTA, CDR2 FQGNSA. CDR3 length: 14 residues. This CDR3 reads CASSLRTSEETQYF. DNA of the CDR3: TGTGCCAGCAGCTTGAGGACTAGCGAGGAGACCCAGTACTTC.

This clone has just one count. The chain has TRBV6-6 and TRBJ1-2; D not resolved. V gave up 0 bases and J gave up 4 bases, with 9 bases separating them. The CDR3 loop spans 14 amino acids. The germline gives CDR1 MNHNY, CDR2 SVGAGI (reference sequence). The CDR3 nucleotides are TGTGCCAGCAGTTACTCGGACTTCGCCTATGGCTACACCTTC. Translation gives CASSYSDFAYGYTF.

The chain is built from TRBV7-9 and TRBJ2-7; 9 positions match TRBD1. This CDR3 region has 15 residues. Germline CDR1 is SEHNR and CDR2 is FQNEAQ (reference sequence). V trimming: 1 base; J trimming: 2 bases; junction bases outside the gene matches: 3. The CDR3: CASSLEGQGPYEQYF. The CDR3 DNA sequence: TGTGCCAGCAGCTTAGAGGGACAGGGCCCCTACGAGCAGTACTTC.

The rearrangement joins TRBV10-3 to TRBJ1-2; D ambiguous. In germline, CDR1 is ENHRY, CDR2 SYGVKD. The CDR3 is 14 residues long. V gave up 0 bases and J gave up 4 bases, with 9 bases separating them. The CDR3 region has the DNA TGTGCCATCAGTGAGTCCGGGAAGGGCTATGGCTACACCTTC. Its protein product is CAISESGKGYGYTF.

The V call is TRBV11-2, the J call TRBJ2-7, with 12 nucleotides matching TRBD2. Germline CDR1 SGHAT, CDR2 FQNNGV. The J segment lost 2 bases and the V segment lost 5 bases, leaving 13 bases of the junction unmatched. There are 18 residues in the CDR3. The CDR3 DNA sequence: TGTGCCAGCAGCGCTCTAGCGGGGGGGTATATGATCCCCTACGAGCAGTACTTC. Residues: CASSALAGGYMIPYEQYF.

As DNA, the CDR3 is TGTGCCAGCAGCTGGGACTGGCGAACAGATACGCAGTATTTT. Its translation is CASSWDWRTDTQYF. The chain carries TRBV7-6 and TRBJ2-3; TRBD2 might be the D (6 bases). The CDR3 length is 14 residues. Trimming stripped 4 bases from V and 3 bases from J, with 11 bases between. Germline loops: CDR1 SGHVS, CDR2 FNYEAQ. Based on the CDR3 plus reference TRBV7-6 and TRBJ2-3, the full variable domain is GAGVSQSPRYKVTKRGQDVALRCDPISGHVSLYWYRQALGQGPEFLTYFNYEAQQDKSGLPNDRFSAERPEGSISTLTIQRTEQRDSAMYRCASSWDWRTDTQYFGPGTRLTVL.

The gene calls are TRBV5-1 and TRBJ1-1, with 10 positions matching TRBD1. Unmatched junction bases numbered 7, after V lost 3 bases and J lost 5 bases. The CDR3 has 15 residues. Germline CDR1 reads SGHRS; CDR2 reads YFSETQ. The CDR3 DNA reads as TGCGCCAGCAGCTCGGGACAGGGGAGGTTGACTGAAGCTTTCTTT. It translates to CASSSGQGRLTEAFF.

Details on this clone: One end of the junction fails to match germline, which may point to a read error. CDR3 loop: CASSLELAETQYF. The CDR3 DNA sequence: TGTGCTAGCAGCTTAGAGCTAGCGGAGACCCAGTACTTC. The chain combines TRBV7-7 with TRBJ2-5; D might be TRBD2 (6 bases). Per germline, CDR1 SSHAT and CDR2 FNYEAQ (reference sequence). CDR3 size: 13 residues. Together with reference TRBV7-7 and TRBJ2-5, the CDR3 gives the full variable domain: GAGVSQSPRYKVTKRGQDVTLRCDPISSHATLYWYQQALGQGPEFLTYFNYEAQPDKSGLPSDRFSAERPEGSISTLTIQRTEQRDSAMYRCASSLELAETQYFGPGTRLLVL.

This chain joins TRBV29-1 and TRBJ1-2; 12 positions agree with TRBD1. Per germline, CDR1 SQVTM and CDR2 ANQGSEA. The J segment lost 4 bases and the V segment lost 2 bases, leaving 8 bases of the junction unmatched. This CDR3 is built from 16 residues. This CDR3 is CSVELGQGAPGYGYTF. In DNA, the CDR3 is TGCAGCGTTGAATTGGGACAGGGGGCCCCTGGCTATGGCTACACCTTC. Full variable domain (outside the CDR3, taken from reference TRBV29-1 and TRBJ1-2): SAVISQKPSRDICQRGTSLTIQCQVDSQVTMMFWYRQQPGQSLTLIATANQGSEATYESGFVIDKFPISRPNLTFSTLTVSNMSPEDSSIYLCSVELGQGAPGYGYTFGSGTRLTVV.